These 6 T cell receptor beta chains came from one sample sequenced in a study of T cell repertoires in cytomegalovirus infection. TCRdb reanalysed the reads using MiXCR and keeps one entry per CDR3 protein. The top ten clones hold approximately 12% of a sample with more than 300,000 distinct CDR3 sequences, about 35% of them seen once. The antigens these receptors bind are not known. This specimen consisted of cultured PBMCs, obtained from culture after CMV antigen stimulation. The receptors come from a human donor in good health (CMV status not recorded). Some clones in this sample may be carry-over from other donors' samples.

This clonotype was seen only a few times. The genes are TRBV7-2 and TRBJ2-3; possible D gene TRBD2, 5 bases. The CDR3 has 15 residues. The germline V gene encodes CDR1 SGHTA and CDR2 FQGNSA. The V gene lost 2 bases and the J gene lost 1 base, with 10 bases spanning the gap. The CDR3 nucleotides read TGTGCCAGCAGCTTACCTCGGGATCGCACAGATACGCAGTATTTT. Residues: CASSLPRDRTDTQYF.

This clonotype has a count of ten or more. V is TRBV12-3 or TRBV12-4 and J is TRBJ2-7, with TRBD2 as a possible D gene (5 bases). Trimming stripped 1 base from V and 3 bases from J, with 7 bases between. The CDR3 has 13 residues. CDR3 DNA sequence: TGTGCCAGCAGTTTAGAGCGGCACTACGAGCAGTACGTC. Amino acid sequence: CASSLERHYEQYV.

The sample holds a few counts of this clonotype. The chain employs TRBV10-3 and TRBJ2-4; TRBD2 matches at 8 bases. Trimming cost V 0 bases and J 0 bases; bases outside gene matches: 7. The CDR3 runs 18 residues. The V gene's germline CDR1 is ENHRY and CDR2 SYGVKD. The CDR3 is CAISESSGAGQAKNIQYF. CDR3 in DNA: TGTGCCATCAGTGAGTCTAGCGGGGCGGGCCAAGCCAAAAACATTCAGTACTTC.

The V call is TRBV7-8, the J call TRBJ2-4; 10 bases agree with TRBD2. Germline V CDR1 and CDR2: SGHVS, FQNEAQ. The CDR3 length is 15 residues. V shed 5 bases and J 6 bases; nucleotides not matched to a gene: 7. The CDR3 nucleotides are TGTGCCAGCAGCCCGGGACTAGCGAGTATAAACATTCAGTACTTC. Protein sequence: CASSPGLASINIQYF.

A few counts support this clonotype. This chain connects TRBV11-3 to TRBJ1-2; D may be TRBD1 (6 bases). This CDR3 has 24 amino acids. CDR1 and CDR2 (germline): SGHNT, YENEEA. Between the trimmed V and J ends, which lost 2 bases and 4 bases, there was a span of 41 bases. This chain's CDR3 is CASSLRPKTGDKSVQKDLFYGYTF. Here the CDR3 DNA reads TGTGCCAGCAGCTTAAGGCCCAAGACAGGCGACAAATCGGTCCAGAAGGATTTATTCTATGGCTACACCTTC.

This clonotype was recorded a few times. The genes are TRBV2 and TRBJ2-7, with D possibly being TRBD2 (7 bases). CDR1 is SNHLY and CDR2 is FYNNEI in the germline V gene. Trimming left V 2 bases short and J 2 bases short, with 13 bases between. The CDR3 loop spans 15 amino acids. In DNA, the CDR3 is TGTGCCAGCAGTGAATGGGGGGGCGCCGCCTACGAGCAGTACGTC. Protein: CASSEWGGAAYEQYV.